These 32 T cell receptor beta chains share one sample of origin, sequenced in a study of CD8 T cells in Susac syndrome. Random hexamers were used to reverse transcribe about 0.45 to 1 ug of RNA. TCRdb itself ran the immunoSEQ multiplex PCR reads through MiXCR, one entry per CDR3 protein. The top ten hold approximately 0.08% of the sample, which has a few hundred thousand distinct CDR3 sequences, roughly 94% seen once. Input material: CD4+ T cells from PBMCs. The receptors were gathered from a human donor with multiple sclerosis.

The V and J genes are TRBV4-1 and TRBJ1-2; no reliable D call. Trimming pared 6 bases from V and 4 bases from J, leaving 21 bases between. The germline gives CDR1 MGHRA, CDR2 YSYEKL. The CDR3 extends over 16 amino acids. The CDR3 DNA reads as TGCGCCAGCAGACTAAGCTTCGGGCGGGATAGCTATGGCTACACCTTC. Protein product: CASRLSFGRDSYGYTF.

V usage is TRBV24-1 and J usage is TRBJ2-1; tentatively, D is TRBD2 (6 bases). Trimming removed 3 bases at V and 13 bases at J, with 15 bases between. Germline V lookup: CDR1 KGHDR, CDR2 SFDVKD. CDR3 size: 13 residues. CDR3 in DNA: TGTGCCACCAGTGATCCTGGACTACCCAACCAGTTCTTC. Protein: CATSDPGLPNQFF.

The V gene is TRBV14, the J gene TRBJ1-1; D gene ambiguous. This CDR3 has 14 residues. From germline, CDR1 is SGHDN and CDR2 FVKESK. V was cut by 1 base and J by 3 bases, with 9 bases left in between. The CDR3 protein is CASSQGDYYTEAFF. The CDR3 DNA sequence: TGTGCCAGCAGCCAAGGAGATTACTACACTGAAGCTTTCTTT.

This chain links TRBV29-1 with TRBJ1-2, with D possibly matching TRBD1 (6 bases). Germline CDR1 SQVTM, CDR2 ANQGSEA. This CDR3 has 12 residues. V lost 2 bases and J 7 bases, leaving 11 bases between the germline ends. As DNA, the CDR3 is TGCAGCGTTGAATTAGTACAGGGTGGCTACACCTTC. This translates into CSVELVQGGYTF.

V usage is TRBV5-6 and J usage is TRBJ2-2, with D hard to call. The CDR3 consists of 17 residues. CDR1 and CDR2 (germline): SGHDT, YYEEEE. V lost 6 bases to trimming and J lost 0 bases, with 18 bases between them. CDR3 nucleotides: TGTGCCAGCACCCTACTTTCGGTACGACCGAACACCGGGGAGCTGTTTTTT. Amino acids: CASTLLSVRPNTGELFF.

This clonotype was seen a single time. The chain has TRBV3-1 and TRBJ2-7, with unresolved D. Trimming took 1 base from V and 1 from J, leaving 11 bases between them. This CDR3 has 15 amino acids. Germline V gene lookup returns CDR1 LGHDT and CDR2 YNNKEL (reference sequence). The CDR3 loop reads CASSQVPDPSYEQYF. CDR3 DNA: TGTGCCAGCAGCCAAGTGCCGGATCCTTCCTACGAGCAGTACTTC.

The V and J genes are TRBV7-2 and TRBJ2-1, with a tentative D call TRBD2 (6 bases). The CDR3 consists of 15 residues. The ends were cut back, 4 bases at V and 9 bases at J, with 19 bases in the middle. Germline CDR1 reads SGHTA; CDR2 reads FQGNSA. CDR3 DNA sequence: TGTGCCAGCAGCTCCCTCCGGGATTTGGGAGGTGAGCAGTTCTTC. Amino acid sequence: CASSSLRDLGGEQFF.

V is TRBV9 and J is TRBJ1-2, with D tentatively TRBD1 (5 bases). Germline V lookup: CDR1 SGDLS, CDR2 YYNGEE. The CDR3 is made up of 14 amino acids. V was shortened by 3 bases and J by 4 bases, with 13 bases between the two germline ends. CDR3: CASSEGWGPYGYTF. CDR3 sequence (DNA): TGTGCCAGCAGCGAGGGGTGGGGCCCCTATGGCTACACCTTC.

The rearrangement joins TRBV20-1 to TRBJ1-2, with D tentatively TRBD1 (5 bases). Germline V CDR1 and CDR2: DFQATT, SNEGSKA (reference sequence). Trimming stripped 2 bases from V and 4 bases from J, with 11 bases between. The CDR3 extends over 13 amino acids. CDR3 region: CSARTRTSYGYTF. The CDR3 nucleotides read TGCAGTGCTAGAACCCGGACAAGCTATGGCTACACCTTC.

The V call is TRBV20-1, the J call TRBJ2-5; maybe TRBD1 (5 bases). V lost 6 bases to trimming and J lost 4 bases, with 12 bases between them. There are 12 residues in the CDR3. Germline CDR1 and CDR2: DFQATT and SNEGSKA (reference sequence). The DNA of the CDR3 is TGCAGTGCCCCCAGGGATCGAGAGACCCAGTACTTC. It encodes CSAPRDRETQYF.

A single count supports this clonotype. V is TRBV30 and J is TRBJ2-2, with D tentatively TRBD2 (6 bases). Looked up from germline, CDR1 is GTSNPN and CDR2 is SVGIG (reference sequence). Trimming took off 5 bases at V and 1 base at J, with 14 bases between the two ends. The CDR3 is 15 residues long. CDR3 residues: CAWARDLMNTGELFF. Written as DNA, the CDR3 is TGTGCCTGGGCCCGGGACTTGATGAACACCGGGGAGCTGTTTTTT.

CDR3: CASSTVGGELFF. As DNA, the CDR3 is TGTGCCAGCAGCACGGTTGGCGGGGAGCTGTTTTTT. This chain uses TRBV6-2 or TRBV6-3 with TRBJ2-2; D is unresolved. CDR3 size: 12 residues. Germline lookup yields CDR1 MNHEY and CDR2 SVGEGT. V dropped 6 bases and J dropped 7 bases, with 9 bases sitting between them.

CDR3 DNA sequence: TGTGCCAGCAGCTCAATCCAGGGGTTGGGTTACGAGCAGTACTTC. This codes for CASSSIQGLGYEQYF. The gene calls are TRBV7-2 and TRBJ2-7; weak D call: TRBD1 (6 bases). CDR1 SGHTA and CDR2 FQGNSA come from the germline V gene. CDR3 length: 15 amino acids. Between the trimmed V and J ends, which lost 4 bases and 4 bases, there was a span of 17 bases. Filled out from reference TRBV7-2 and TRBJ2-7, the complete variable domain reads GAGVSQSPSNKVTEKGKDVELRCDPISGHTALYWYRQSLGQGLEFLIYFQGNSAPDKSGLPSDRFSAERTGGSVSTLTIQRTQQEDSAVYLCASSSIQGLGYEQYFGPGTRLTVT.

This chain uses TRBV7-2 with TRBJ1-2; D is undetermined. Germline V lookup: CDR1 SGHTA, CDR2 FQGNSA. Trimming pared 2 bases from V and 6 bases from J, leaving 16 bases between. The CDR3 extends over 15 amino acids. The CDR3 nucleotides are TGTGCCAGCAGCTTAATGGCTCCTTTTGGAGATGGCTACACCTTC. This codes for CASSLMAPFGDGYTF.

The CDR3 DNA sequence: TGTGCCAGCAGCCAAGATGGAGGCAGGGACTACACCTTC. Its translation is CASSQDGGRDYTF. The chain is built from TRBV3-1 and TRBJ1-2; tentatively, D is TRBD1 (5 bases). Trimming took 0 bases from V and 10 from J, leaving 12 bases between them. Germline V gene data show CDR1 as LGHDT and CDR2 as YNNKEL (reference sequence). This CDR3 is 13 amino acids long.

This chain uses TRBV5-1 with TRBJ2-3; 10 positions agree with TRBD2. The germline V gene encodes CDR1 SGHRS and CDR2 YFSETQ. This CDR3 is built from 14 residues. V trimming: 7 bases; J trimming: 2 bases; junction bases outside the gene matches: 4. CDR3 nucleotide sequence: TGCGCCAGCGGTCTAGCGGGGGACACAGATACGCAGTATTTT. Encoded protein: CASGLAGDTDTQYF.

This clonotype appeared a single time. The V call is TRBV20-1, the J call TRBJ2-1, with D perhaps TRBD2 (6 bases). The CDR3 has 12 amino acids. The ends were cut back, 0 bases at V and 15 bases at J, with 15 bases in the middle. Per the germline V gene, CDR1 is DFQATT and CDR2 is SNEGSKA (reference sequence). The CDR3 nucleotides read TGCAGTGCTAGAGATTGGGGGGATGTGTGGTTCTTC. Its translation is CSARDWGDVWFF.

The rearrangement links TRBV29-1 to TRBJ2-1; 8 nucleotides align to TRBD2. J lost 6 bases, V lost 4 bases, and 8 bases had no gene match. Germline V lookup: CDR1 SQVTM, CDR2 ANQGSEA. The CDR3 runs to 14 residues. The CDR3 nucleotides are TGCAGCGTTGGATGGGGCGGGGGGTCCAATGAGCAGTTCTTC. Translating it yields CSVGWGGGSNEQFF.

The chain uses TRBV1 and TRBJ2-7. TRBV1 is classified as a pseudogene. This CDR3 is built from 12 residues. The CDR3 spells CTSSHRLCEQYF. The CDR3 DNA is TGCACCAGCAGCCACCGGCTCTGCGAGCAGTACTTC.

This clonotype was seen only once. This rearrangement joins TRBV9 to TRBJ2-2; TRBD1 agrees at 7 bases. The V gene end was trimmed by 4 bases and the J gene end by 4 bases; junction bases not matched to a gene: 10. The CDR3 has 16 residues. The germline gives CDR1 SGDLS, CDR2 YYNGEE. Written as DNA, the CDR3 is TGTGCCAGCAGCCCCATGACAGGGACCGTCACCGGGGAGCTGTTTTTT. It yields the protein CASSPMTGTVTGELFF.

The CDR3 bases are TGTGCCAGCAGCTTGACTAGCGGGGGCTCATTAGAGACCCAGTACTTC. It codes for CASSLTSGGSLETQYF. This sequence joins TRBV7-8 and TRBJ2-5, with 12 bases aligning to TRBD2. Germline CDR1 and CDR2: SGHVS and FQNEAQ. The CDR3 is 16 residues long. The J segment lost 4 bases and the V segment lost 3 bases, leaving 6 bases of the junction unmatched. The whole variable domain, filled in from reference TRBV7-8 and TRBJ2-5, reads GAGVSQSPRYKVAKRGQDVALRCDPISGHVSLFWYQQALGQGPEFLTYFQNEAQLDKSGLPSDRFFAERPEGSVSTLKIQRTQQEDSAVYLCASSLTSGGSLETQYFGPGTRLLVL.

The V and J genes are TRBV5-1 and TRBJ1-2; perhaps TRBD1 as D (5 bases). The CDR3 contains 15 residues. With 0 bases removed from V and 2 bases from J, the gap between germline ends came to 11 bases. CDR1 SGHRS and CDR2 YFSETQ come from the germline V gene. CDR3 in DNA: TGCGCCAGCAGCTTGGTGCTCGAGGGGAACTATGGCTACACCTTC. This gives the protein CASSLVLEGNYGYTF.

The chain employs TRBV29-1 and TRBJ1-1; 7 nucleotides match TRBD1. Germline V lookup: CDR1 SQVTM, CDR2 ANQGSEA. V lost 6 bases to trimming and J lost 1 base; unmatched junction nucleotides: 8. The CDR3 loop spans 14 amino acids. CDR3 amino acids: CSVSSRTGNTEAFF. In nucleotides, the CDR3 is TGCAGCGTATCCTCTAGGACAGGGAACACTGAAGCTTTCTTT.

This chain links TRBV6-1 with TRBJ2-7, with TRBD1 matching over 9 bases. Germline trimming cut 8 bases from V and 3 bases from J; bases unmatched to any gene: 5. This CDR3 region has 13 residues. The germline CDR1 and CDR2 sequences are MNHNS and SASEGT. In nucleotides, the CDR3 is TGTGCCAGCGGACAGGGACAGGGCTACGAGCAGTACGTC. This translates into CASGQGQGYEQYV.

The chain has TRBV20-1 and TRBJ2-7; D is unresolved. The CDR3 extends over 13 amino acids. From germline, CDR1 is DFQATT and CDR2 SNEGSKA (reference sequence). V was clipped by 5 bases and J by 1 base, with 12 bases between them. The CDR3 is CSARPGSSYEQYF. The CDR3 bases are TGCAGTGCTCGGCCCGGATCGTCCTACGAGCAGTACTTC.

This clonotype was recorded a few times. The J gene is TRBJ2-6, the V gene TRBV3-1; D is undetermined. V gave up 1 base and J gave up 2 bases, with 3 bases separating them. This CDR3 has 14 amino acids. Germline-derived CDR1 and CDR2 are LGHDT and YNNKEL (reference sequence). CDR3: CASSQAAGANVLTF. CDR3 DNA sequence: TGTGCCAGCAGCCAAGCCGCTGGGGCCAACGTCCTGACTTTC.

The chain combines TRBV6-6 with TRBJ2-7, with 10 positions matching TRBD1. Germline V gene data show CDR1 as MNHNY and CDR2 as SVGAGI (reference sequence). With 6 bases clipped from V and 12 bases from J, the junction kept 8 bases outside the gene matches. CDR3 length: 12 residues. CDR3 residues: CASSRDRGRLYF. The CDR3 DNA reads as TGTGCCAGCAGCAGGGACAGGGGCAGACTGTACTTC.

This clonotype appeared a few times. The chain links TRBV11-2 to TRBJ2-5; a possible D gene is TRBD2 (6 bases). This CDR3 spans 13 amino acids. CDR1 is SGHAT and CDR2 is FQNNGV in the germline V gene. Trimming cost V 5 bases and J 2 bases, with 9 bases left between them. The CDR3 loop is CASSAGSQETQYF. In nucleotides, the CDR3 is TGTGCCAGCAGCGCGGGAAGTCAAGAGACCCAGTACTTC.

The genes are TRBV2 and TRBJ2-1; D remains ambiguous. Germline V gives CDR1 SNHLY, CDR2 FYNNEI. This CDR3 comprises 10 residues. The ends were cut back, 4 bases at V and 9 bases at J, with 4 bases in the middle. CDR3 in amino acids: CASSVGEQFF. CDR3 nucleotides: TGTGCCAGCAGTGTTGGTGAGCAGTTCTTC.

The chain combines TRBV30 with TRBJ1-6, with D possibly TRBD1 on 6 matching bases. V was trimmed by 5 bases and J by 7 bases, leaving 15 bases between them. The CDR3 has 14 amino acids. Per the germline V gene, CDR1 is GTSNPN and CDR2 is SVGIG (reference sequence). The CDR3 DNA reads TGTGCCTGGCAGAGGGACACTTGGAATTCACCCCTCCACTTT. Its protein product is CAWQRDTWNSPLHF.

This clonotype was seen a single time. The chain links TRBV18 to TRBJ2-2; 7 positions match TRBD1. This CDR3 spans 15 amino acids. Germline loops: CDR1 KGHSH, CDR2 LQKENI. V trimming: 3 bases; J trimming: 6 bases; junction bases outside the gene matches: 7. CDR3 in amino acids: CASSPREGAAGELFF. The CDR3 coding sequence is TGTGCCAGCTCACCCCGAGAGGGGGCAGCCGGGGAGCTGTTTTTT. Looking up the rest from reference TRBV18 and TRBJ2-2 gives the full variable domain: NAGVMQNPRHLVRRRGQEARLRCSPMKGHSHVYWYRQLPEEGLKFMVYLQKENIIDESGMPKERFSAEFPKEGPSILRIQQVVRGDSAAYFCASSPREGAAGELFFGEGSRLTVL.

The chain joins TRBV12-3 or TRBV12-4 to TRBJ1-1; TRBD1 agrees at 7 bases. V lost 5 bases and J lost 6; bases outside the gene matches: 3. CDR3 length: 12 residues. This CDR3 is CASSPGTAEAFF. CDR3 coding DNA: TGTGCCAGCAGTCCCGGGACAGCTGAAGCTTTCTTT.